The following is a TCR beta chain sequence with its context. Germline V gene lookup returns CDR1 SGHTA and CDR2 FQGTGA. The CDR3 loop spans 16 amino acids. The V and J ends lost 2 bases and 3 bases, in that order; junction bases with no gene match: 7. These data originate in a study of T cells in Graves' hyperthyroidism and ophthalmopathy. Amplification yielded TCR beta CDR3 regions, with RNA transcripts as the source. Carried out on the TCR CDR3, a first-round RT-PCR used the HTBI primer set. Via MiXCR, TCRdb re-called the multiplex PCR reads, giving one row per CDR3 protein. The table includes 700,000 to 950,000 distinct CDR3 sequences, about 35% detected once.

V gene TRBV7-3 combines with J gene TRBJ1-2; 9 bases map to TRBD1. The TCR comes from a woman aged 40 to 50 with Graves' hyperthyroidism. Sequencing input: blood. CDR3 loop: CASSLGRDRVDYGYTF. In DNA, the CDR3 is TGTGCCAGCAGCTTAGGCCGGGACAGGGTCGACTATGGCTACACCTTC. The full variable domain, rest sourced from reference TRBV7-3 and TRBJ1-2, is GAGVSQTPSNKVTEKGKYVELRCDPISGHTALYWYRQSLGQGPEFLIYFQGTGAADDSGLPNDRFFAVRPEGSVSTLKIQRTERGDSAVYLCASSLGRDRVDYGYTFGSGTRLTVV.